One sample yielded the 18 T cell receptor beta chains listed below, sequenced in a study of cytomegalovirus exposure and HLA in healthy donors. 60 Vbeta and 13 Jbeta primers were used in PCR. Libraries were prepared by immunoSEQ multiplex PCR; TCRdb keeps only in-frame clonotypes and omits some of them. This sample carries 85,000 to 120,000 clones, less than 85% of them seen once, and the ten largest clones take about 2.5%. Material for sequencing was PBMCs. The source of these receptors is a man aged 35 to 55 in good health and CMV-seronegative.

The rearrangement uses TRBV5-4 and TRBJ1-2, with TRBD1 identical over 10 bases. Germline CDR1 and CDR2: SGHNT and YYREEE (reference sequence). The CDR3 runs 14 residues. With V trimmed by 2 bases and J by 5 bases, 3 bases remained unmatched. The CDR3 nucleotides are TGTGCCAGCAGCTTTGGGACAGGGGATTATGGCTACACCTTC. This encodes CASSFGTGDYGYTF. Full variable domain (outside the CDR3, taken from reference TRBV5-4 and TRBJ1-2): ETGVTQSPTHLIKTRGQQVTLRCSSQSGHNTVSWYQQALGQGPQFIFQYYREEENGRGNFPPRFSGLQFPNYSSELNVNALELDDSALYLCASSFGTGDYGYTFGSGTRLTVV.

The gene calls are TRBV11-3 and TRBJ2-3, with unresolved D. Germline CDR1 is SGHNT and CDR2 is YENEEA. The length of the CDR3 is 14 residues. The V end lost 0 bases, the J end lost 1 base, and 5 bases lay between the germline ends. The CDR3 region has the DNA TGTGCCAGCAGCTTAGATACAGGCACAGATACGCAGTATTTT. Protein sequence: CASSLDTGTDTQYF. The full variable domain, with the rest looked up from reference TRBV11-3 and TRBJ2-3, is EAGVVQSPRYKIIEKKQPVAFWCNPISGHNTLYWYLQNLGQGPELLIRYENEEAVDDSQLPKDRFSAERLKGVDSTLKIQPAELGDSAVYLCASSLDTGTDTQYFGPGTRLTVL.

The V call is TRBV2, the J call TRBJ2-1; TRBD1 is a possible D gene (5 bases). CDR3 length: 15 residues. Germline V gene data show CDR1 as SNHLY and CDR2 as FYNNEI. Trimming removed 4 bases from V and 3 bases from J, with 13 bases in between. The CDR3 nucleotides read TGTGCCAGCAGTGTGGGGCAGGGCGACTACAATGAGCAGTTCTTC. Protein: CASSVGQGDYNEQFF.

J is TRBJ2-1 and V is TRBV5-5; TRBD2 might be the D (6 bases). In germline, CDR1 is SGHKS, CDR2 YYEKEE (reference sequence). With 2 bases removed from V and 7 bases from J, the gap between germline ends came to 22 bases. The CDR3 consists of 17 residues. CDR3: CASSLPFGGDVRNEQFF. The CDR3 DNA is TGTGCCAGCAGCTTACCATTCGGAGGGGACGTAAGGAATGAGCAGTTCTTC.

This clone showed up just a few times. The CDR3 protein is CASSLGGGTSTDTQYF. CDR3 in DNA: TGTGCCAGCAGCTTGGGCGGGGGGACTAGCACAGATACGCAGTATTTT. V and J are TRBV5-4 and TRBJ2-3; 8 positions agree with TRBD2. Germline CDR1 and CDR2: SGHNT and YYREEE (reference sequence). Trimming took 0 bases from V and 0 from J; bases not matched to a gene: 3. The CDR3 is 16 residues long.

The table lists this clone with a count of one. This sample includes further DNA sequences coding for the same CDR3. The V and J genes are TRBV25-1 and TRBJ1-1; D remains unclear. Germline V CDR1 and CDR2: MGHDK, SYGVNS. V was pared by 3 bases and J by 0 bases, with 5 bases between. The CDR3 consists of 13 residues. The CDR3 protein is CASSEGVNTEAFF. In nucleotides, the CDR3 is TGTGCCAGCAGTGAGGGAGTGAACACTGAAGCTTTCTTT.

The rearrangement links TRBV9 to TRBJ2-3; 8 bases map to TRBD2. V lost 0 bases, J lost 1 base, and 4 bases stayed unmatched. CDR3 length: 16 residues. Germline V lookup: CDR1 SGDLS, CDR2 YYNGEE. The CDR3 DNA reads TGTGCCAGCAGCGTAGGGACGGGGGGGGGCACAGATACGCAGTATTTT. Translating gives CASSVGTGGGTDTQYF.

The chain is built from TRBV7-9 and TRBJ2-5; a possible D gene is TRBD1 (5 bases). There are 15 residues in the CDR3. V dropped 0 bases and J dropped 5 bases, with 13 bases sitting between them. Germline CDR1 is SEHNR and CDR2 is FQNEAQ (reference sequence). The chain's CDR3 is CASSLASTGQETQYF. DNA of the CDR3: TGTGCCAGCAGCTTAGCGAGTACAGGCCAGGAGACCCAGTACTTC.

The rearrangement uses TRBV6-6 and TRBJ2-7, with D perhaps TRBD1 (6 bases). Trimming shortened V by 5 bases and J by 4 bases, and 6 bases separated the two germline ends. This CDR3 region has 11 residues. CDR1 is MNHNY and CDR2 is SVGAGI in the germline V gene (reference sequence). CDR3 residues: CASSGQYEQYF. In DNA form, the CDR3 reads TGTGCCAGCAGTGGACAGTACGAGCAGTACTTC.

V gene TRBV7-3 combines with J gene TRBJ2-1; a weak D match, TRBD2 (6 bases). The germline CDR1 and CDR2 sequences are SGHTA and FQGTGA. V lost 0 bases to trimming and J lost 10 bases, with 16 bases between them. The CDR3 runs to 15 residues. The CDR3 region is CASSLTGLITSEQFF. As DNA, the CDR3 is TGTGCCAGCAGCTTAACGGGACTTATTACGTCGGAGCAGTTCTTC.

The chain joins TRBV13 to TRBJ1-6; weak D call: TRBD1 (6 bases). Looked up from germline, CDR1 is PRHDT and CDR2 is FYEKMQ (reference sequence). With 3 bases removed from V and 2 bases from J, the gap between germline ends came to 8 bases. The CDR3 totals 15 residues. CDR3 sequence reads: CASSFRQAYNSPLHF. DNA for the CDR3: TGTGCCAGCAGCTTCCGACAGGCCTATAATTCACCCCTCCACTTT.

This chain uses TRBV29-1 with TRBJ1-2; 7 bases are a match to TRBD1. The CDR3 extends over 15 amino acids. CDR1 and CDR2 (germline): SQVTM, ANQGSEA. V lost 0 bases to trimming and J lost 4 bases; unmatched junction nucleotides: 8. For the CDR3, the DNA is TGCAGCGTTGAAGATTCCCCCGCAGGGGGCTATGGCTACACCTTC. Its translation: CSVEDSPAGGYGYTF.

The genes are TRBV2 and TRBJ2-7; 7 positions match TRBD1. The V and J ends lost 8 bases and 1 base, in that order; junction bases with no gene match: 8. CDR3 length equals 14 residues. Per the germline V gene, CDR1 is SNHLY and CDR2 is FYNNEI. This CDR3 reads CASLADRASYEQYF. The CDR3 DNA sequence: TGTGCCAGCTTGGCCGACAGGGCTTCCTACGAGCAGTACTTC. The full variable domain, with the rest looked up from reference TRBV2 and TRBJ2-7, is EPEVTQTPSHQVTQMGQEVILRCVPISNHLYFYWYRQILGQKVEFLVSFYNNEISEKSEIFDDQFSVERPDGSNFTLKIRSTKLEDSAMYFCASLADRASYEQYFGPGTRLTVT.

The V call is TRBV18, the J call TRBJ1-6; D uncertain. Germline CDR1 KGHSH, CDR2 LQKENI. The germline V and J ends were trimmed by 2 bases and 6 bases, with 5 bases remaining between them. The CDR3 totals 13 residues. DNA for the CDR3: TGTGCCAGCTCACCAGGGAGTAATTCACCCCTCCACTTT. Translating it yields CASSPGSNSPLHF.

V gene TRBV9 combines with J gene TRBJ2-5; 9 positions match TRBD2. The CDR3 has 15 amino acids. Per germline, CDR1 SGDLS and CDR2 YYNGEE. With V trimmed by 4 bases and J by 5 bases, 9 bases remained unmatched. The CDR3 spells CASSRGTSHLETQYF. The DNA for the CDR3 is TGTGCCAGCAGCAGAGGGACTAGCCACCTGGAGACCCAGTACTTC.

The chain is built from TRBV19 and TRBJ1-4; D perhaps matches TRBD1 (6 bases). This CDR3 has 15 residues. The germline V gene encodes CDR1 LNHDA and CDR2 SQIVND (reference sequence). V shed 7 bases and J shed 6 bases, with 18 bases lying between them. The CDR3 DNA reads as TGTGCCAGTAAGGACAGCCGGGGAGAGCATGAAAAACTGTTTTTT. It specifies CASKDSRGEHEKLFF.

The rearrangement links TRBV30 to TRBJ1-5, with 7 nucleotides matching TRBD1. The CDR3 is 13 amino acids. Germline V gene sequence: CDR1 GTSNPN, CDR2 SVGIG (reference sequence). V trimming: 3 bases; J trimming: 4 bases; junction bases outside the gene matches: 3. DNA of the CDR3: TGTGCCTGGAGCAACAGGGGTAATCAGCCCCAGCATTTT. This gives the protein CAWSNRGNQPQHF.

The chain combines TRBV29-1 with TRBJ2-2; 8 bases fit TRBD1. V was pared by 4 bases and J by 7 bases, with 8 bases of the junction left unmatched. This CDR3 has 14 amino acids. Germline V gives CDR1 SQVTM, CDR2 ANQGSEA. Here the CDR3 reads CSVALDRVGGELFF. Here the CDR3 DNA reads TGCAGCGTTGCCTTGGACAGGGTTGGCGGGGAGCTGTTTTTT.